A selection of T cell receptor beta chains follows, all from one sample in a study of blood T cell repertoires in COVID-19. Repertoires were generated with immunoSEQ multiplex PCR, while TCRdb's copy carries only in-frame clones and drops some. Here the sample spans some 200,000 clones, 80% to 85% being singletons. The specimen was peripheral blood. The receptors here all came from a woman aged 55-69 years with acute or convalescent COVID-19. The CDR3 runs from the conserved cysteine through the conserved F or W. Each record gives: CDR3 protein, CDR3 DNA, clone size, J gene, V gene, D gene. The D gene is left open where the match is weak. Some rows mark clone size as missing; the rest say once, few, many or name a class of expanded clone.

CDR3 protein: CASRDRTGGYGYTF
CDR3 DNA: TGTGCCAGCAGGGATCGGACAGGGGGCTATGGCTACACCTTC
clone size: NA
J gene: TRBJ1-2
V gene: TRBV2
D gene: TRBD1

CDR3 protein: CASSSDRTYGYTF
CDR3 DNA: TGTGCCAGCAGCTCAGACAGGACCTATGGCTACACCTTC
clone size: NA
J gene: TRBJ1-2
V gene: TRBV7-8
D gene: NA

CDR3 protein: CASSATGLYTGELFF
CDR3 DNA: TGCGCCAGCAGCGCGACTGGACTATACACCGGGGAGCTGTTTTTT
clone size: NA
J gene: TRBJ2-2
V gene: TRBV4-3
D gene: NA

CDR3 protein: CASSLTFGTGGNGYTF
CDR3 DNA: TGTGCCAGCAGCTTAACCTTTGGGACAGGGGGCAATGGCTACACCTTC
clone size: NA
J gene: TRBJ1-2
V gene: TRBV7-2
D gene: TRBD1

CDR3 protein: CASSLIGSAGRGGTDTQYF
CDR3 DNA: TGTGCCAGCAGCTTGATTGGCTCAGCAGGGCGTGGCGGCACAGATACGCAGTATTTT
clone size: NA
J gene: TRBJ2-3
V gene: TRBV5-5
D gene: NA

CDR3 protein: CASSPASELGNEQFF
CDR3 DNA: TGTGCCAGCAGCCCCGCTAGCGAGCTGGGGAATGAGCAGTTCTTC
clone size: once
J gene: TRBJ2-1
V gene: TRBV6-2/TRBV6-3
D gene: NA

CDR3 protein: CATSNGGGSTDTQYF
CDR3 DNA: TGTGCCACATCGAACGGCGGGGGTAGCACAGATACGCAGTATTTT
clone size: once
J gene: TRBJ2-3
V gene: TRBV10-3
D gene: TRBD2

CDR3 protein: CASTPGLFNSPLHF
CDR3 DNA: TGTGCCAGCACCCCGGGACTCTTCAATTCACCCCTCCACTTT
clone size: NA
J gene: TRBJ1-6
V gene: TRBV28
D gene: NA

CDR3 protein: CASSQAKNGELFF
CDR3 DNA: TGCGCCAGCAGCCAGGCCAAGAACGGGGAGCTGTTTTTT
clone size: NA
J gene: TRBJ2-2
V gene: TRBV4-1
D gene: NA

CDR3 protein: CASSTKGGSYEQYF
CDR3 DNA: TGCGCCAGCAGCACAAAAGGGGGCTCCTACGAGCAGTACTTC
clone size: NA
J gene: TRBJ2-7
V gene: TRBV5-1
D gene: NA

CDR3 protein: CATSRDQGQGYGYTF
CDR3 DNA: TGTGCCACCAGCAGAGATCAAGGCCAGGGCTATGGCTACACCTTC
clone size: NA
J gene: TRBJ1-2
V gene: TRBV15
D gene: NA

CDR3 protein: CASSHPSAGALGNEQFF
CDR3 DNA: TGTGCCAGCAGCCATCCCAGCGCGGGGGCTCTGGGGAATGAGCAGTTCTTC
clone size: NA
J gene: TRBJ2-1
V gene: TRBV7-9
D gene: NA